The 20 T cell receptor beta chains in this list originate from one sample, sequenced in a study of cytomegalovirus exposure and HLA in healthy donors. PCR primers comprised 60 Vbeta and 13 Jbeta primers. Repertoires were generated with immunoSEQ multiplex PCR, while TCRdb's copy carries only in-frame clones and drops some. The repertoire holds about 180,000 clones, with under 85% as singletons. Sequencing was performed on PBMCs. Receptors originate from a male donor in good health and CMV-seronegative.

This clone was seen once. The rearrangement uses TRBV6-1 and TRBJ2-3; D might be TRBD1 (6 bases). Trimming took off 1 base at V and 8 bases at J, with 10 bases between the two ends. The CDR3 consists of 13 residues. Germline V CDR1 and CDR2: MNHNS, SASEGT. DNA of the CDR3: TGTGCCAGCAGTGAAGGGGGGCAGGGTACGCAGTATTTT. Translation: CASSEGGQGTQYF.

This clone was found a few times. The V and J genes are TRBV7-6 and TRBJ1-3; D remains ambiguous. The CDR3 extends over 15 amino acids. Trimming stripped 1 base from V and 1 base from J, with 8 bases between. CDR1 SGHVS and CDR2 FNYEAQ come from the germline V gene. The DNA for the CDR3 is TGTGCCAGCAGCTTAGTCGGCAGGTCTGGAAACACCATATATTTT. Residues: CASSLVGRSGNTIYF.

This clone was detected only a few times. The chain uses TRBV30 and TRBJ2-5, with D possibly TRBD1 on 6 matching bases. The CDR3 is 15 amino acids. Germline CDR1 GTSNPN, CDR2 SVGIG (reference sequence). V lost 5 bases, J lost 3 bases, and 19 bases lay in between. The CDR3 DNA reads TGTGCCTGGGACAAAACAGGGATGGGGAAAGAGACCCAGTACTTC. Its protein product is CAWDKTGMGKETQYF.

The chain links TRBV30 to TRBJ1-1; 11 bases are a match to TRBD1. The junction had 14 bases not matched to a gene; V was cut back by 4 bases and J by 7 bases. The CDR3 is 16 amino acids. Germline lookup yields CDR1 GTSNPN and CDR2 SVGIG (reference sequence). For the CDR3, the DNA is TGTGCCTGGACCCCTGAAATGGGACAGGGGGATTATGAAGCTTTCTTT. This gives the protein CAWTPEMGQGDYEAFF.

This clone showed up just once. This chain connects TRBV30 to TRBJ1-3; D not certain. CDR3 size: 12 residues. V lost 0 bases and J lost 11, with 11 bases in between. Germline assignment: CDR1 GTSNPN and CDR2 SVGIG (reference sequence). The chain's CDR3 is CAWSVRVNAIYF. As DNA, the CDR3 is TGTGCCTGGAGTGTTCGGGTCAACGCCATATATTTT.

This clone was seen a single time. This chain links TRBV11-2 with TRBJ2-4; TRBD1 matches 7 bases. Trimming cost V 5 bases and J 3 bases; bases outside gene matches: 7. The CDR3 length is 15 residues. CDR1 is SGHAT and CDR2 is FQNNGV in the germline V gene. The CDR3 loop is CASSTRQGDKNIQYF. The CDR3 nucleotides are TGTGCCAGCAGCACCCGACAGGGTGACAAAAACATTCAGTACTTC.

J is TRBJ2-1 and V is TRBV6-1; 10 nucleotides agree with TRBD2. Germline V CDR1 and CDR2: MNHNS, SASEGT. V dropped 2 bases and J dropped 6; count of bases not matched to a gene: 10. The length of the CDR3 is 17 residues. DNA for the CDR3: TGTGCCAGCAGTGAACCCTTTAGCGGGAGGTATTTCAATGAGCAGTTCTTC. Protein product: CASSEPFSGRYFNEQFF.

This sequence joins TRBV7-2 and TRBJ1-6; perhaps TRBD1 as D (6 bases). Trimming stripped 4 bases from V and 10 bases from J, with 20 bases between. Germline V gives CDR1 SGHTA, CDR2 FQGNSA. The CDR3 is 16 residues long. The CDR3 DNA reads TGTGCCAGCAGCTCCACGCAACCACAGGGCTGGTCACCCCTCCACTTT. Translated: CASSSTQPQGWSPLHF.

Comment on this clone: Other DNA sequences within the sample encode an identical CDR3. This rearrangement joins TRBV6-6 to TRBJ2-1, with TRBD2 matching 9 bases. CDR3 length equals 15 residues. V shed 7 bases and J 9 bases; nucleotides not matched to a gene: 13. Germline values: CDR1 MNHNY, CDR2 SVGAGI (reference sequence). The CDR3 sequence is CASTSLAGPESEQFF. The CDR3 DNA reads as TGTGCCAGCACCTCACTAGCGGGTCCAGAGAGTGAGCAGTTCTTC.

This chain connects TRBV30 to TRBJ1-5; D is ambiguous. Germline CDR1 reads GTSNPN; CDR2 reads SVGIG (reference sequence). The CDR3 runs 13 residues. The V end was cut by 5 bases, the J end by 2 bases, with 10 bases between. The CDR3 here is CAWAEFRNQPQHF. CDR3 nucleotide sequence: TGTGCCTGGGCAGAATTCCGCAATCAGCCCCAGCATTTT.

In this sample, this clone turned up a few times. This chain joins TRBV30 and TRBJ1-4, with 7 nucleotides matching TRBD1. CDR1 and CDR2 from the germline V gene are GTSNPN and SVGIG (reference sequence). The CDR3 spans 16 residues. J lost 8 bases, V lost 0 bases, and 12 bases had no gene match. The CDR3 DNA reads TGTGCCTGGAGTGTACGAGGGGGCGCCTCCGGCGAAAAACTGTTTTTT. Protein sequence: CAWSVRGGASGEKLFF.

This chain links TRBV7-2 with TRBJ2-1; D is perhaps TRBD1 (6 bases). Germline V gives CDR1 SGHTA, CDR2 FQGNSA. The CDR3 length is 13 residues. Trimming took off 2 bases at V and 7 bases at J, with 9 bases between the two ends. The DNA of the CDR3 is TGTGCCAGCAGCTTAACAGGGCGGAATGAGCAGTTCTTC. This codes for CASSLTGRNEQFF.

The chain combines TRBV5-1 with TRBJ1-5; 8 bases are a match to TRBD1. Germline CDR1 SGHRS, CDR2 YFSETQ. This CDR3 has 16 residues. Trimming took 3 bases from V and 0 from J; bases not matched to a gene: 5. The CDR3: CASSWDGQGSNQPQHF. CDR3 sequence (DNA): TGCGCCAGCAGCTGGGATGGACAGGGTAGCAATCAGCCCCAGCATTTT.

The genes are TRBV28 and TRBJ2-7, with TRBD2 matching 7 bases. The junction had 14 bases not matched to a gene; V was cut back by 3 bases and J by 0 bases. CDR1 is MDHEN, CDR2 SYDVKM, per germline. The CDR3 loop spans 18 amino acids. The CDR3 nucleotides read TGTGCCAGCAGTTTCAGTTTGGGGCCAGCGGGGATCTCCTACGAGCAGTACTTC. Residues: CASSFSLGPAGISYEQYF.

This chain links TRBV28 with TRBJ1-5; no definite D call. From germline, CDR1 is MDHEN and CDR2 SYDVKM. V lost 4 bases and J lost 1, with 17 bases in between. The CDR3 sequence is 17 residues long. CDR3 DNA sequence: TGTGCCAGCAGTTACGGTCCCGACGGAGGAAGCAATCAGCCCCAGCATTTT. Its translation: CASSYGPDGGSNQPQHF.

The chain recombines TRBV6-1 with TRBJ2-1; possible D gene TRBD2, 6 bases. The CDR3 runs to 12 residues. CDR1 and CDR2 from the germline V gene are MNHNS and SASEGT. The ends were cut back, 3 bases at V and 13 bases at J, with 13 bases in the middle. CDR3 coding DNA: TGTGCCAGCAGTGACATCGGGACTTCCCAGTTCTTC. Translation gives CASSDIGTSQFF.

V is TRBV19 and J is TRBJ1-5; D unresolved. The CDR3 has 14 residues. The germline gives CDR1 LNHDA, CDR2 SQIVND (reference sequence). The ends were cut back, 7 bases at V and 1 base at J, with 11 bases in the middle. CDR3 DNA: TGTGCCAGTAATAGAGGGTCCAGCAATCAGCCCCAGCATTTT. This gives the protein CASNRGSSNQPQHF.

This clone was counted only a few times. The rearrangement joins TRBV19 to TRBJ1-2; 9 bases match TRBD1. The CDR3 contains 15 residues. The V gene end was trimmed by 5 bases and the J gene end by 5 bases; junction bases not matched to a gene: 9. The V gene's germline CDR1 is LNHDA and CDR2 SQIVND (reference sequence). CDR3 bases: TGTGCCAGTAGTCCGGCCCTCGACAGGGGGTATGGCTACACCTTC. It translates to CASSPALDRGYGYTF. Full variable domain (missing parts from reference TRBV19 and TRBJ1-2): DGGITQSPKYLFRKEGQNVTLSCEQNLNHDAMYWYRQDPGQGLRLIYYSQIVNDFQKGDIAEGYSVSREKKESFPLTVTSAQKNPTAFYLCASSPALDRGYGYTFGSGTRLTVV.

This chain connects TRBV7-2 to TRBJ2-7, with 7 bases aligning to TRBD1. With 4 bases clipped from V and 3 bases from J, the junction kept 6 bases outside the gene matches. Germline CDR1 is SGHTA and CDR2 is FQGNSA. The CDR3 covers 14 residues. CDR3 DNA: TGTGCCAGCAGCTACCCCGGGACAGACTACGAGCAGTACTTC. Translated, it gives CASSYPGTDYEQYF.

This chain links TRBV30 with TRBJ2-1, with 9 bases fitting TRBD2. The CDR3 runs 14 residues. Germline lookup yields CDR1 GTSNPN and CDR2 SVGIG (reference sequence). J gave up 6 bases and V 1 base, and 4 bases lay outside the gene matches. CDR3 region: CAWSGGGRGNEQFF. CDR3 bases: TGTGCCTGGAGTGGGGGCGGGAGGGGCAATGAGCAGTTCTTC.